This TCR beta chain was sequenced in a study of shared clonotypes between healthy human individuals. At the level of the study: Each donor's CD8 memory used one plate, CD8 naive two, each CD4 subset three. General study points: Estimated richness values were generally larger in naive subsets than in memory subsets. Sampling used blood alone; tissue repertoires probably differ.

This CDR3 has 13 amino acids. CDR1 is KGHSH, CDR2 LQKENI, per germline. V lost 0 bases, J lost 6 bases, and 7 bases lay in between. Concerning this clone: As yet, its antigen is unknown.

From CD4+ cells came CD45RA+ naive and CD45RA-negative memory subsets. This table comes from immunoSEQ multiplex PCR, and its TCRdb copy is limited to in-frame clones, with some not included. Here the sample spans over 2 million clones, under 95% being singletons. This clonotype was obtained from a man aged 18 to 35 in good health. Some clones in this sample may be carry-over from other donors' samples. V and J are TRBV18 and TRBJ2-3; D not certain. The sequenced sample was naive CD4+ T cells from PBMCs. Specified subset: CD45RA+ positively selected. As DNA, the CDR3 is TGTGCCAGCTCACCACCTGAGGCTGATACGCAGTATTTT. Residues: CASSPPEADTQYF.